These 5 T cell receptor beta chains came from one sample sequenced in a study of control samples from healthy donors and cancer patients. Repertoires were generated with immunoSEQ multiplex PCR, while TCRdb's copy carries only in-frame clones and drops some. This table holds about 120,000 clones, 70% to 90% found once. The sequenced sample was blood. The origin of the receptors is a man aged 35 to 55 in good health.

The chain recombines TRBV30 with TRBJ1-2, with 7 bases identical to TRBD1. Germline V gives CDR1 GTSNPN, CDR2 SVGIG (reference sequence). J was trimmed by 2 bases and V by 3 bases; bases with no gene match: 9. The CDR3 consists of 15 residues. The CDR3 loop reads CAWSPSTGNNYGYTF. The CDR3 nucleotides read TGTGCCTGGAGCCCCTCGACAGGGAACAACTATGGCTACACCTTC. Combining the CDR3 with reference TRBV30 and TRBJ1-2 gives the whole variable domain SQTIHQWPATLVQPVGSPLSLECTVEGTSNPNLYWYRQAAGRGLQLLFYSVGIGQISSEVPQNLSASRPQDRQFILSSKKLLLSDSGFYLCAWSPSTGNNYGYTFGSGTRLTVV.

This clone has only a few counts. The chain recombines TRBV10-1 with TRBJ2-2, with 9 bases identical to TRBD1. Unmatched junction bases numbered 4, after V lost 4 bases and J lost 1 base. The CDR3 contains 16 residues. The germline gives CDR1 WNHNN, CDR2 SYGVQD (reference sequence). The CDR3: CASSGGTGRNTGELFF. In DNA form, the CDR3 reads TGCGCCAGCAGTGGCGGGACAGGGAGGAACACCGGGGAGCTGTTTTTT.

The CDR3 region has the DNA TGTGCCAGCAACCGGGACAGCAACTATGGCTACACCTTC. Translation: CASNRDSNYGYTF. The chain links TRBV9 to TRBJ1-2; 7 nucleotides match TRBD1. The CDR3 covers 13 residues. V shed 6 bases, J shed 2 bases, and the junction held 4 bases outside the gene matches. Germline CDR1 is SGDLS and CDR2 is YYNGEE.

This chain connects TRBV5-1 to TRBJ2-2; D remains unclear. Germline values: CDR1 SGHRS, CDR2 YFSETQ. V was pared by 7 bases and J by 0 bases, with 10 bases between. The CDR3 is 14 residues long. The CDR3 spells CASYAGSNTGELFF. In DNA, the CDR3 is TGCGCCAGCTACGCCGGTTCGAACACCGGGGAGCTGTTTTTT.

The V and J genes are TRBV10-2 and TRBJ1-2; no clear D gene. Trimming removed 4 bases at V and 8 bases at J, with 14 bases between. In germline, CDR1 is WSHSY, CDR2 SAAADI. CDR3 length equals 13 residues. The CDR3 DNA reads TGCGCCAGCAGTGCCGGGAGAGGGCAGGGCTACACCTTC. Amino acids: CASSAGRGQGYTF.